This T cell receptor beta chain was obtained from a study of glioma-infiltrating T cells. This clonotype has more than one count but fewer than ten. Its specificity is unknown. Germline V gene lookup returns CDR1 MDHEN and CDR2 SYDVKM. With 3 bases clipped from V and 4 bases from J, the junction kept 15 bases outside the gene matches. CDR3 length: 19 amino acids. The iRepertoire nested amplicon-rescue multiplex PCR amplified TCR alpha and beta CDR3s from RNA. One-step reverse transcription and amplification started from roughly 100-400 ng of tissue mRNA or PBMC total RNA. Each CDR3 protein gets one entry after TCRdb re-called the multiplex PCR reads with MiXCR. The sample lists about 140,000 distinct CDR3 sequences; around 40% were seen once. Study results and caveats: CDR3 overlap between tissue and blood was very small. Tissue-blood divergence was below expectation in non-neoplastic patients, above in gliomas.

The sequence was obtained from a human donor with low-grade glioma or glioblastoma, undergoing nonglioma brain surgery, or in good health (not recorded which). The chain employs TRBV28 and TRBJ2-2, with 9 bases identical to TRBD1. The sequencing input was glioma tissue, nonneoplastic brain tissue, or PBMCs (not recorded which). CDR3 nucleotides: TGTGCCAGCAGTTTCTTAAAATTACAGGGGGCGAGGTCCACCGGGGAGCTGTTTTTT. Amino acids: CASSFLKLQGARSTGELFF.